The 15 T cell receptor beta chains given below trace back to one sample, sequenced in a study of shared T cell receptors in the human thymus. Sequencing was performed with immunoSEQ multiplex PCR; in TCRdb, only in-frame clones are kept and a portion is missing. The table records hundreds of thousands of clones, 70% to 90% of them present only once. These data also formed part of another study, on human thymus T cells.

The sample was thymocytes. The receptor source for this set is a boy under two years old with a congenital heart defect.

The J gene is TRBJ2-7, the V gene TRBV7-9; 13 nucleotides align to TRBD2. This CDR3 contains 16 residues. Germline lookup yields CDR1 SEHNR and CDR2 FQNEAQ (reference sequence). The junction had 4 bases not matched to a gene; V was cut back by 5 bases and J by 0 bases. In DNA form, the CDR3 reads TGTGCCAGCAGCCTCCGGACTAGCGGGAGCTCCTACGAGCAGTACTTC. Translating gives CASSLRTSGSSYEQYF. The full variable domain, its missing parts supplied by reference TRBV7-9 and TRBJ2-7, is DTGVSQNPRHKITKRGQNVTFRCDPISEHNRLYWYRQTLGQGPEFLTYFQNEAQLEKSRLLSDRFSAERPKGSFSTLEIQRTEQGDSAMYLCASSLRTSGSSYEQYFGPGTRLTVT.

The chain carries TRBV25-1 and TRBJ1-4, with TRBD1 matching over 8 bases. V shed 8 bases, J shed 0 bases, and the junction held 11 bases outside the gene matches. Germline CDR1 is MGHDK and CDR2 is SYGVNS. This CDR3 is 17 amino acids long. The CDR3 protein is CASGEAQGAPTNEKLFF. The DNA for the CDR3 is TGTGCCAGCGGGGAAGCGCAGGGGGCCCCAACTAATGAAAAACTGTTTTTT.

V and J are TRBV28 and TRBJ1-1; D gene uncertain. The V end lost 3 bases, the J end lost 1 base, and 9 bases lay between the germline ends. Germline CDR1 and CDR2: MDHEN and SYDVKM. The length of the CDR3 is 14 residues. CDR3 DNA sequence: TGTGCCAGCAGTTTTGAGGCGGAGAACACTGAAGCTTTCTTT. Translated: CASSFEAENTEAFF.

The CDR3: CASSLLLAGEPYSTTDTQYF. CDR3 DNA sequence: TGTGCCAGCAGCCTCCTACTAGCGGGGGAGCCCTATTCCACCACAGATACGCAGTATTTT. V usage is TRBV4-2 and J usage is TRBJ2-3; 11 bases are shared with TRBD2. CDR3 size: 20 residues. From germline, CDR1 is LGHNA and CDR2 YNFKEQ. Trimming cost V 4 bases and J 2 bases; bases outside gene matches: 17.

V usage is TRBV4-3 and J usage is TRBJ2-7; 10 bases match TRBD2. The germline gives CDR1 LGHNA, CDR2 YSLEER. This CDR3 spans 17 amino acids. Trimming cost V 4 bases and J 0 bases; bases outside gene matches: 9. In DNA form, the CDR3 reads TGCGCCAGCAGCCCACGGACTAGCGGTATTAGCTCCTACGAGCAGTACTTC. It translates to CASSPRTSGISSYEQYF.

This chain links TRBV19 with TRBJ2-6; D uncertain. Germline CDR1 LNHDA, CDR2 SQIVND (reference sequence). V lost 8 bases, J lost 2 bases, and 7 bases lay in between. CDR3 length equals 13 residues. The CDR3 protein is CASVPTGANVLTF. Written as DNA, the CDR3 is TGTGCCAGTGTTCCAACTGGGGCCAACGTCCTGACTTTC.

J is TRBJ1-3 and V is TRBV7-9; 8 bases line up with TRBD1. Germline V CDR1 and CDR2: SEHNR, FQNEAQ (reference sequence). This CDR3 region has 13 residues. The V segment lost 6 bases and the J segment 7 bases; nucleotides outside the gene matches: 5. The chain's CDR3 is CASRTGGANTIYF. The CDR3 DNA reads as TGTGCCAGCAGAACAGGGGGGGCGAACACCATATATTTT.

This chain uses TRBV4-1 with TRBJ2-2; the D is unclear. This CDR3 contains 17 residues. Germline values: CDR1 MGHRA, CDR2 YSYEKL. The ends were cut back, 4 bases at V and 2 bases at J, with 17 bases in the middle. The CDR3, as DNA: TGCGCCAGCAGCCCCCGCTGGCATAGCCTTAACACCGGGGAGCTGTTTTTT. Protein sequence: CASSPRWHSLNTGELFF.

This sequence joins TRBV4-3 and TRBJ1-1; D remains unclear. CDR1 is LGHNA, CDR2 YSLEER, per germline. The CDR3 is 13 residues long. Trimming removed 0 bases from V and 4 bases from J, with 6 bases in between. The CDR3 reads CASSQEVATEAFF. The CDR3 nucleotides are TGCGCCAGCAGCCAAGAGGTGGCCACTGAAGCTTTCTTT.

V and J are TRBV28 and TRBJ2-1; 8 bases match TRBD1. The CDR3 loop spans 20 amino acids. The J segment lost 0 bases and the V segment lost 3 bases, leaving 16 bases of the junction unmatched. Germline CDR1 and CDR2: MDHEN and SYDVKM. CDR3 sequence: CASSFPKGRGPDHSYNEQFF. Here the CDR3 DNA reads TGTGCCAGCAGTTTTCCTAAGGGCAGGGGGCCTGACCACTCCTACAATGAGCAGTTCTTC.

This chain uses TRBV19 with TRBJ1-5; D uncertain. This CDR3 comprises 18 residues. V was clipped by 3 bases and J by 0 bases, with 18 bases between them. Germline V lookup: CDR1 LNHDA, CDR2 SQIVND (reference sequence). The CDR3 sequence: CASSMGRDGDYSNQPQHF. The DNA of the CDR3 is TGTGCCAGTAGTATGGGGAGAGACGGTGATTATAGCAATCAGCCCCAGCATTTT.

The chain carries TRBV9 and TRBJ2-7; 7 nucleotides align to TRBD2. Germline V gives CDR1 SGDLS, CDR2 YYNGEE. After removal of 2 bases from V and 7 bases from J, the junction contained 9 bases not matched to a gene. The CDR3 consists of 14 residues. CDR3 DNA: TGTGCCAGCAGCGTCGCTGAACTAGCGCGGGAGCAGTACTTC. This sequence encodes CASSVAELAREQYF.

Worth noting for this clone: At the DNA level, this CDR3 is encoded by other sequences in the same sample as well. The rearrangement joins TRBV5-6 to TRBJ2-7; tentatively, D is TRBD2 (6 bases). Per germline, CDR1 SGHDT and CDR2 YYEEEE. The CDR3 length is 14 residues. Trimming took 1 base from V and 1 from J, leaving 9 bases between them. CDR3 DNA: TGTGCCAGCAGCTTGACGGGAGTGTCCTACGAGCAGTACTTC. Translation gives CASSLTGVSYEQYF.

The J gene is TRBJ2-1, the V gene TRBV7-2; 7 bases match TRBD2. This CDR3 has 15 residues. Per the germline V gene, CDR1 is SGHTA and CDR2 is FQGNSA. With V trimmed by 5 bases and J by 3 bases, 7 bases remained unmatched. The CDR3 reads CASSREGAGYNEQFF. The CDR3 DNA follows: TGTGCCAGCAGCAGGGAGGGCGCGGGCTACAATGAGCAGTTCTTC. The full variable domain, with the rest looked up from reference TRBV7-2 and TRBJ2-1, is GAGVSQSPSNKVTEKGKDVELRCDPISGHTALYWYRQSLGQGLEFLIYFQGNSAPDKSGLPSDRFSAERTGGSVSTLTIQRTQQEDSAVYLCASSREGAGYNEQFFGPGTRLTVL.

This clone was observed a single time. The V call is TRBV13, the J call TRBJ1-2, with TRBD1 identical over 11 bases. This CDR3 is built from 15 residues. With V trimmed by 5 bases and J by 6 bases, 8 bases remained unmatched. Germline V gene lookup returns CDR1 PRHDT and CDR2 FYEKMQ (reference sequence). This CDR3 is CASSTRDRGLDGYTF. CDR3 nucleotide sequence: TGTGCCAGCAGCACTCGGGACAGGGGGTTGGATGGCTACACCTTC.